This T cell receptor beta chain appears in the sequencing data of a study of regulatory T cells in long-lasting Graves disease. As to time point: persistent/refractory GD, antithyroid drugs over 5 years with positive TRAb. PBMCs were the source of the RNA used for TCR sequencing. Germline V gene lookup returns CDR1 SGHNT and CDR2 YENEEA. The CDR3 sequence is 12 residues long. The authors built TCR beta libraries using iRepertoire HTBI primers and Arm-PCR of CDR3 regions. From the multiplex PCR reads, TCRdb called clonotypes with MiXCR, one entry per CDR3 protein. The table has 500,000 to 800,000 distinct CDR3 sequences, 30% seen once. Concerning this clonotype itself: This may be a read error, as it is one base from a much larger clone.

The V call is TRBV11-3, the J call TRBJ2-7, with D unclear. Sequences were derived from peripheral blood mononuclear cells (PBMCs), sampled when the disease was refractory, from a patient treated with antithyroid drugs. The receptor was derived from a female donor with Graves disease. CDR3 coding DNA: TGTGCCAGCGGCTTCGACGGCTACGAGCAGTACTTC. It translates to CASGFDGYEQYF.